Sequencing of this T cell receptor (beta chain) was carried out in a study of CD8 T cells in ankylosing spondylitis. Study observations and caveats: There was a TCR beta motif, made of fewer than 10 highly homologous variants, that appeared characteristic of ankylosing spondylitis blood. Clones linked to the disease showed a CD8+ phenotype. They occurred at relatively low frequencies in peripheral blood. Disease-linked clones reportedly showed significant enrichment in matched ankylosing spondylitis synovial fluid.

The germline V and J ends were trimmed by 3 bases and 2 bases, with 7 bases remaining between them. This CDR3 has 13 residues. In the case of this clonotype: Antigen specificity is unknown.

TCRdb analysed the 5' RACE reads with MiXCR anew, one entry per CDR3 protein. This sample has tens of thousands of distinct CDR3 sequences, with roughly 8.5% found just once. Sequenced input: blood, either unsorted or a sorted T cell fraction (not recorded which). The receptor was derived from a male donor with ankylosing spondylitis. The rearrangement joins TRBV12-3 or TRBV12-4 to TRBJ1-2; possibly TRBD1 for D (5 bases). This CDR3 reads CASSLAGNYGYTF. The CDR3 DNA is TGTGCCAGCAGTTTGGCAGGGAACTATGGCTACACCTTC.